A single sample is the source of the 2 T cell receptor beta chains below, sequenced in a study of beta chain features in type 1 diabetes. Expressed TCRB transcripts were sequenced because the entire RNA isolate underwent reverse transcription. The method was immunoSEQ multiplex PCR; TCRdb's version includes in-frame clones alone and lacks a portion of them. Among 250,000 to 350,000 clones listed, 11% were seen once. Source material: naive CD4+ T cells from blood. The receptors were gathered from a woman in her thirties in good health.

The rearrangement joins TRBV2 to TRBJ2-5; 8 bases align to TRBD1. The CDR3 totals 13 residues. V was pared by 7 bases and J by 3 bases, with 4 bases of the junction left unmatched. Germline values: CDR1 SNHLY, CDR2 FYNNEI. CDR3 protein: CASILDREETQYF. CDR3 DNA: TGTGCCAGCATTCTGGACAGGGAAGAGACCCAGTACTTC.

The CDR3 sequence is CAISEGGGSSYNEQFF. The CDR3 nucleotides are TGTGCCATCAGTGAGGGTGGCGGGAGCTCCTACAATGAGCAGTTCTTC. The gene calls are TRBV10-3 and TRBJ2-1; TRBD2 agrees at 7 bases. The CDR3 has 16 amino acids. Germline loops: CDR1 ENHRY, CDR2 SYGVKD. Trimming took 2 bases from V and 0 from J; bases not matched to a gene: 4.